These 9 T cell receptor beta chains came from one sample sequenced in a study of early T cells in non-severe SARS-CoV-2 infection. TCRdb analysed the 5' RACE reads with MiXCR anew, one entry per CDR3 protein. The table includes roughly 60,000 distinct CDR3 sequences, around 10% detected once. The material sequenced was whole blood, taken at baseline. The receptor set was obtained from an adult who was a healthcare worker with PCR-confirmed SARS-CoV-2 infection or an uninfected control (not recorded which).

This clonotype was counted a few times. The V and J genes are TRBV30 and TRBJ1-1; no definite D call. V lost 1 base and J lost 6, with 12 bases in between. Germline lookup yields CDR1 GTSNPN and CDR2 SVGIG (reference sequence). This CDR3 has 13 amino acids. In DNA, the CDR3 is TGTGCCTGGAGTGGATGGGTAGGCGCTGAAGCTTTCTTT. It codes for CAWSGWVGAEAFF.

This clonotype showed up just a few times. J is TRBJ2-7 and V is TRBV18; 7 bases are shared with TRBD1. The CDR3 consists of 13 residues. V shed 6 bases, J shed 3 bases, and the junction held 5 bases outside the gene matches. CDR1 is KGHSH, CDR2 LQKENI, per germline. In nucleotides, the CDR3 is TGTGCCAGCTCGGACAGGCCGGTCTACGAGCAGTACTTC. Translated: CASSDRPVYEQYF.

This clonotype turned up a few times. The chain is built from TRBV5-1 and TRBJ1-1; D unresolved. This CDR3 region has 13 residues. Trimming took off 5 bases at V and 0 bases at J, with 8 bases between the two ends. Germline CDR1 reads SGHRS; CDR2 reads YFSETQ. CDR3 region: CASRDGLNTEAFF. CDR3 nucleotide sequence: TGCGCCAGCAGAGACGGATTGAACACTGAAGCTTTCTTT.

This clonotype was observed many times. CDR3 in amino acids: CASSWGQGGEQYF. In DNA, the CDR3 is TGTGCCAGCAGTTGGGGACAGGGTGGCGAGCAGTACTTC. The chain carries TRBV6-1 and TRBJ2-7; 9 bases map to TRBD1. V lost 5 bases to trimming and J lost 6 bases; unmatched junction nucleotides: 5. In germline, CDR1 is MNHNS, CDR2 SASEGT. The CDR3 extends over 13 amino acids.

This clonotype has a handful of counts. At one of its ends the junction is not consistent with the germline gene, which may arise from a read error. This chain links TRBV5-1 with TRBJ1-2; D ambiguous. Germline V gives CDR1 SGHRS, CDR2 YFSETQ. This CDR3 spans 12 amino acids. The DNA of the CDR3 is TGCGCCAGCAGCTTGGCCGGGGTAGATGCCCTCTTC. Its protein is CASSLAGVDALF.

This clonotype was observed many times. The chain uses TRBV11-2 and TRBJ2-3, with D perhaps matching TRBD2 (5 bases). Germline V lookup: CDR1 SGHAT, CDR2 FQNNGV. The ends were cut back, 1 base at V and 3 bases at J, with 17 bases in the middle. The CDR3 sequence is 17 residues long. CDR3 sequence (DNA): TGTGCCAGCAGCTTAGGGCTAGCCAACAAGAAGACAGATACGCAGTATTTT. Translated, it gives CASSLGLANKKTDTQYF.

The chain joins TRBV30 to TRBJ2-5, with D unclear. Per the germline V gene, CDR1 is GTSNPN and CDR2 is SVGIG (reference sequence). The CDR3 totals 13 residues. The ends were cut back, 1 base at V and 4 bases at J, with 10 bases in the middle. The CDR3 spells CAWSESGPETQYF. CDR3 DNA sequence: TGTGCCTGGAGTGAAAGTGGCCCAGAGACCCAGTACTTC.

This clonotype was counted only a few times. The chain couples TRBV20-1 to TRBJ1-5, with D maybe TRBD1 (6 bases). Germline lookup yields CDR1 DFQATT and CDR2 SNEGSKA (reference sequence). CDR3 size: 14 residues. V was clipped by 0 bases and J by 8 bases, with 14 bases between them. The CDR3 DNA reads as TGCAGTGCTAGAGATTCGGGGGGCATGGAGCCCCAGCATTTT. As protein: CSARDSGGMEPQHF.

J is TRBJ2-7 and V is TRBV27; maybe TRBD1 (6 bases). Germline values: CDR1 MNHEY, CDR2 SMNVEV (reference sequence). The CDR3 runs 13 residues. Trimming took 1 base from V and 6 from J, leaving 10 bases between them. Written as DNA, the CDR3 is TGTGCCAGCAGTTTATTGGGGGCAGGCGAGCAGTACTTC. Translated: CASSLLGAGEQYF.